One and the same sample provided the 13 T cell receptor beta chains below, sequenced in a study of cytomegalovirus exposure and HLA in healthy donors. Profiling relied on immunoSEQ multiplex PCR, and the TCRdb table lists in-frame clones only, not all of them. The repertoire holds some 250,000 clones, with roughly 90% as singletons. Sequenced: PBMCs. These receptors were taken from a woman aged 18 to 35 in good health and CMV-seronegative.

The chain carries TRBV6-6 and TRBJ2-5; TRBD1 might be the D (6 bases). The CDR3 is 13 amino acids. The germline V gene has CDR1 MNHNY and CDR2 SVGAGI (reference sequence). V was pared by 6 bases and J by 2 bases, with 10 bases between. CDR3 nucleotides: TGTGCCAGCAGAACAGGGTTTCAAGAGACCCAGTACTTC. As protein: CASRTGFQETQYF.

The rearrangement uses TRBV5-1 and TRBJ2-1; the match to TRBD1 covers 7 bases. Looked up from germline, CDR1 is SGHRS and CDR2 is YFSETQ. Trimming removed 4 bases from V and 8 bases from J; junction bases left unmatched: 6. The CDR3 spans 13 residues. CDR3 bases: TGCGCCAGCAGCACCGGGGACAGCCATGAGCAGTTCTTC. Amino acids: CASSTGDSHEQFF.

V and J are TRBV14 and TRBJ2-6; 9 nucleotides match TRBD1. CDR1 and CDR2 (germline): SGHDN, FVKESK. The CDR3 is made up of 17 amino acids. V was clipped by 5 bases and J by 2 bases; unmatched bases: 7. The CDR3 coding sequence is TGTGCCAGCAGCGGAGGGGACAGGGCTCCTGGGGCCAACGTCCTGACTTTC. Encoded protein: CASSGGDRAPGANVLTF. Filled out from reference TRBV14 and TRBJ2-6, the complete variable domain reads EAGVTQFPSHSVIEKGQTVTLRCDPISGHDNLYWYRRVMGKEIKFLLHFVKESKQDESGMPNNRFLAERTGGTYSTLKVQPAELEDSGVYFCASSGGDRAPGANVLTFGAGSRLTVL.

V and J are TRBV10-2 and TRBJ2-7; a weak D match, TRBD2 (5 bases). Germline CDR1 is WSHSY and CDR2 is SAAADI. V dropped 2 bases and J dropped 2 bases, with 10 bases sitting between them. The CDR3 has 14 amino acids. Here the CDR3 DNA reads TGCGCCAGCAGTGAGGTAGCGAGCACCTACGAGCAGTACTTC. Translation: CASSEVASTYEQYF.

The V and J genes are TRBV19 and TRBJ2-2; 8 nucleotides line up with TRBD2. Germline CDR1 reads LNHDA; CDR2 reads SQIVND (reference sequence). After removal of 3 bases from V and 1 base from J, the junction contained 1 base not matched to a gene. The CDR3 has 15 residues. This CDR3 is CASSMGLENTGELFF. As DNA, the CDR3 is TGTGCCAGTAGTATGGGACTAGAGAACACCGGGGAGCTGTTTTTT. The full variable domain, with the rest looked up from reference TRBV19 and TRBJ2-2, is DGGITQSPKYLFRKEGQNVTLSCEQNLNHDAMYWYRQDPGQGLRLIYYSQIVNDFQKGDIAEGYSVSREKKESFPLTVTSAQKNPTAFYLCASSMGLENTGELFFGEGSRLTVL.

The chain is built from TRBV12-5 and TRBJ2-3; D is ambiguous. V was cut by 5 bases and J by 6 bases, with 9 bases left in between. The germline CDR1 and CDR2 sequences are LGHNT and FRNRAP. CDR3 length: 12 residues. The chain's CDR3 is CASGGSVDTQYF. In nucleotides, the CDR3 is TGTGCTAGTGGTGGAAGCGTCGATACGCAGTATTTT.

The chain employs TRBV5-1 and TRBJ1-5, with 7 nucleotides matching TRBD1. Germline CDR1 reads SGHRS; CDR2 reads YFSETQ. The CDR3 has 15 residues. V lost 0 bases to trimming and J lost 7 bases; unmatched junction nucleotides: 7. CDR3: CASSLGEQGTQPQHF. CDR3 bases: TGCGCCAGCAGCTTGGGGGAACAGGGGACACAGCCCCAGCATTTT.

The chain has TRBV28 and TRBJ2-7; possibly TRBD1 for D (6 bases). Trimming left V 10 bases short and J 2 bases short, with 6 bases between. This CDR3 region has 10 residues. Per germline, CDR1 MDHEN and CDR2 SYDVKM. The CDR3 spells CATGAYEQYF. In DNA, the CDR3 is TGTGCCACAGGGGCCTACGAGCAGTACTTC. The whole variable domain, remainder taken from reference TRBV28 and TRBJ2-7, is DVKVTQSSRYLVKRTGEKVFLECVQDMDHENMFWYRQDPGLGLRLIYFSYDVKMKEKGDIPEGYSVSREKKERFSLILESASTNQTSMYLCATGAYEQYFGPGTRLTVT.

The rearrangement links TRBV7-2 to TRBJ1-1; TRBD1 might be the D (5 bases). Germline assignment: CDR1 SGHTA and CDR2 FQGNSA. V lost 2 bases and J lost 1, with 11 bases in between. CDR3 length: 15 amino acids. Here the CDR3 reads CASSLSGEANTEAFF. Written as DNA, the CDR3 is TGTGCCAGCAGCTTATCGGGGGAAGCGAACACTGAAGCTTTCTTT.

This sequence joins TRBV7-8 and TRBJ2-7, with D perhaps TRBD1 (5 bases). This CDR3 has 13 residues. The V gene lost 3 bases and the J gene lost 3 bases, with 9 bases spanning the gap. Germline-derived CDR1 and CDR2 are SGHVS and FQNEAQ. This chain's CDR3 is CASSLDINYEQYF. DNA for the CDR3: TGTGCCAGCAGCTTGGACATTAACTACGAGCAGTACTTC.

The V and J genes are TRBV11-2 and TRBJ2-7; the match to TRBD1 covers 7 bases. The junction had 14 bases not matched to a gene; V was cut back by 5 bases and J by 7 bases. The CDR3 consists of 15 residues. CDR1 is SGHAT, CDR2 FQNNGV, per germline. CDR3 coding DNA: TGTGCCAGCAGCCCACAGGGGTCCCTTATGAGTGAGCAGTACTTC. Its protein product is CASSPQGSLMSEQYF.

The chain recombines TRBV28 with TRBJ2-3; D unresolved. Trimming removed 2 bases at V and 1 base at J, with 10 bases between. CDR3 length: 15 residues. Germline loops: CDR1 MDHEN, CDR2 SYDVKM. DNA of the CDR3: TGTGCCAGCAGTTTAGAGCAATCGGGCACAGATACGCAGTATTTT. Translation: CASSLEQSGTDTQYF.

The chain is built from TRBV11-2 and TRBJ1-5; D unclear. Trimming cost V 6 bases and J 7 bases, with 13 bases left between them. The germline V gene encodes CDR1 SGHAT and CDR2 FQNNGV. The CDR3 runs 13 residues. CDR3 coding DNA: TGTGCCAGCAGTCGAGGTATAGAGCAGCCCCAGCATTTT. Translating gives CASSRGIEQPQHF.